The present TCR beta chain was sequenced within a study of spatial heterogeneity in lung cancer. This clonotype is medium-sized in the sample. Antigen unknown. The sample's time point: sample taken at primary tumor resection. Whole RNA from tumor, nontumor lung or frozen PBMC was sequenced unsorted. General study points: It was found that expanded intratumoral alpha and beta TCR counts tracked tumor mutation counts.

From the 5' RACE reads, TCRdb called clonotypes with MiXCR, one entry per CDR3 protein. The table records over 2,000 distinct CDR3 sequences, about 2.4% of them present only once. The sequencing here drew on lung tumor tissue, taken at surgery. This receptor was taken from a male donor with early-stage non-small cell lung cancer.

This CDR3 reads CASSLGGGGFYGYTF. DNA for the CDR3: TGTGCCAGCAGTTTAGGGGGAGGGGGCTTCTATGGCTACACCTTC. This chain uses TRBV27 with TRBJ1-2; 7 bases align to TRBD1. This CDR3 is built from 15 residues. Germline assignment: CDR1 MNHEY and CDR2 SMNVEV (reference sequence). Trimming at V came to 2 bases and at J to 4 bases, leaving 7 bases not matched to a gene.